The TCR beta chain under discussion was sequenced for a study of T cell repertoires in cytomegalovirus infection. At the level of the study: Matching HLA type and CMV infection were both indicated by public TCR beta signatures.

Study findings and constraints: The ex vivo response showed dominance by HLA-C-restricted CMV-specific TCR beta clonotypes.

This clonotype was counted at least ten times. Its specificity is not known. The germline V gene has CDR1 SGHTA and CDR2 FQGNSA. The CDR3 is 11 residues long. The ends were cut back, 3 bases at V and 5 bases at J, with 4 bases in the middle. TCRdb re-analysed the reads in MiXCR, keeping a single row per CDR3 protein. The sample has a few hundred thousand distinct CDR3 sequences; over 35% are singletons. The rearrangement uses TRBV7-2 and TRBJ2-5; no reliable D call. The TCR comes from a human donor in good health (CMV status not recorded). Some clones in this sample may be carry-over from other donors' samples. The sample in question was cultured PBMCs, obtained from culture after CMV antigen stimulation. The chain's CDR3 is CASSFGETQYF. In DNA, the CDR3 is TGTGCCAGCAGCTTCGGGGAGACCCAGTACTTC.